These 23 T cell receptor beta chains came from one sample sequenced in a study of cytomegalovirus exposure and HLA in healthy donors (dated by TCRdb to about 2017). The library came from the immunoSEQ multiplex PCR assay. A mixture of 60 forward primers for TCR Vbeta segments and 13 reverse primers for TCR Jbeta segments was used in the multiplex PCR. Held by TCRdb, this immuneACCESS table contains in-frame sequences only and omits some clones. Under half of the omission traces to an unresolved V gene where checked; the cause of the rest is unknown. The table for this sample lists some 100,000 clones; roughly 75% of them were counted only once. 4% to 5.5% of the sample goes to the ten largest clones. Material: PBMCs. The receptors shown here come from a woman aged 18-35 years in good health and CMV-seropositive.

This clone occurred a few times. The gene calls are TRBV11-2 and TRBJ2-1; D perhaps matches TRBD2 (6 bases). The CDR3 contains 15 residues. In germline, CDR1 is SGHAT, CDR2 FQNNGV. Trimming shortened V by 5 bases and J by 2 bases, and 13 bases separated the two germline ends. The CDR3 sequence: CASSPTGLPYNEQFF. In DNA form, the CDR3 reads TGTGCCAGCAGCCCAACGGGACTTCCCTACAATGAGCAGTTCTTC.

The CDR3 loop reads CASSLQGSEAFF. DNA of the CDR3: TGTGCCAGCAGTTTACAGGGGAGCGAAGCTTTCTTT. This chain links TRBV28 with TRBJ1-1, with D possibly TRBD1 on 6 matching bases. CDR3 length: 12 amino acids. V shed 2 bases and J shed 8 bases, with 9 bases lying between them. Germline CDR1 is MDHEN and CDR2 is SYDVKM.

This rearrangement joins TRBV9 to TRBJ2-1; 7 bases are a match to TRBD2. The J segment lost 9 bases and the V segment lost 3 bases, leaving 3 bases of the junction unmatched. Germline assignment: CDR1 SGDLS and CDR2 YYNGEE. The CDR3 contains 12 residues. The CDR3 reads CASSGSSGEQFF. The DNA of the CDR3 is TGTGCCAGCAGCGGATCTAGCGGTGAGCAGTTCTTC.

The chain recombines TRBV14 with TRBJ1-1, with D tentatively TRBD1 (5 bases). V dropped 5 bases and J dropped 5 bases, with 18 bases sitting between them. This CDR3 has 15 residues. From germline, CDR1 is SGHDN and CDR2 FVKESK. The CDR3 is CASSLGRHAGTEAFF. In DNA, the CDR3 is TGTGCCAGCAGCTTGGGACGGCACGCGGGAACTGAAGCTTTCTTT.

The V and J genes are TRBV27 and TRBJ2-3, with TRBD2 as a possible D gene (6 bases). The germline V gene encodes CDR1 MNHEY and CDR2 SMNVEV (reference sequence). V shed 5 bases and J shed 3 bases, with 18 bases lying between them. The CDR3 loop spans 16 amino acids. The CDR3 reads CASSQTSRGLTDTQYF. The CDR3 DNA is TGTGCCAGCAGTCAGACTAGTCGGGGACTTACAGATACGCAGTATTTT.

The CDR3 loop reads CASSLDWGRGLSKVYGYTF. DNA for the CDR3: TGCGCCAGCAGCTTGGACTGGGGCAGGGGGTTGAGTAAGGTCTATGGCTACACCTTC. The V gene is TRBV5-1, the J gene TRBJ1-2; 7 nucleotides line up with TRBD1. Germline loops: CDR1 SGHRS, CDR2 YFSETQ. The CDR3 has 19 residues. Trimming removed 0 bases from V and 4 bases from J; junction bases left unmatched: 18.

This clone came up a few times. V is TRBV2 and J is TRBJ2-7; D may be TRBD2 (5 bases). The V gene's germline CDR1 is SNHLY and CDR2 FYNNEI. The CDR3 is 12 amino acids. Trimming shortened V by 6 bases and J by 6 bases, and 12 bases separated the two germline ends. The CDR3 nucleotides read TGTGCCAGCAGGTGGGAGAAGGGCGAGCAGTACTTC. Encoded protein: CASRWEKGEQYF.

The chain joins TRBV10-3 to TRBJ1-1; 9 bases fit TRBD1. CDR1 ENHRY and CDR2 SYGVKD come from the germline V gene. The J segment lost 1 base and the V segment lost 5 bases, leaving 2 bases of the junction unmatched. This CDR3 spans 14 amino acids. The CDR3 spells CAISSGQGNTEAFF. The CDR3 nucleotides are TGTGCCATCAGTTCGGGACAGGGGAACACTGAAGCTTTCTTT.

V and J are TRBV7-9 and TRBJ2-4; 7 bases are a match to TRBD2. Germline assignment: CDR1 SEHNR and CDR2 FQNEAQ (reference sequence). The length of the CDR3 is 14 residues. After removal of 1 base from V and 6 bases from J, the junction contained 3 bases not matched to a gene. CDR3 coding DNA: TGTGCCAGCAGCTTAGGAGGCGGGGGAAACATTCAGTACTTC. It encodes CASSLGGGGNIQYF.

This clone was picked up a small number of times. V gene TRBV11-2 combines with J gene TRBJ2-1; the match to TRBD2 covers 12 bases. The CDR3 loop spans 19 amino acids. Trimming at V came to 2 bases and at J to 0 bases, leaving 8 bases not matched to a gene. Germline-derived CDR1 and CDR2 are SGHAT and FQNNGV. The CDR3: CASSLLAGGTPSSYNEQFF. The CDR3 DNA sequence: TGTGCCAGCAGCTTACTAGCGGGAGGGACTCCCAGCTCCTACAATGAGCAGTTCTTC. The full variable domain, in which reference TRBV11-2 and TRBJ2-1 provide the parts outside the CDR3, is EAGVAQSPRYKIIEKRQSVAFWCNPISGHATLYWYQQILGQGPKLLIQFQNNGVVDDSQLPKDRFSAERLKGVDSTLKIQPAKLEDSAVYLCASSLLAGGTPSSYNEQFFGPGTRLTVL.

The V and J genes are TRBV11-3 and TRBJ2-2; a weak D match, TRBD2 (6 bases). The CDR3 consists of 17 residues. Germline CDR1 is SGHNT and CDR2 is YENEEA. Trimming removed 4 bases at V and 0 bases at J, with 15 bases between. CDR3 sequence: CASSSPRDSPNTGELFF. CDR3 coding DNA: TGTGCCAGCAGCTCACCGCGGGACTCCCCGAACACCGGGGAGCTGTTTTTT.

This clone has a handful of counts. The rearrangement joins TRBV5-4 to TRBJ2-6, with a tentative D call TRBD1 (5 bases). The V and J ends lost 1 base and 0 bases respectively, with 11 bases between them. The CDR3 is made up of 17 amino acids. Germline V gene sequence: CDR1 SGHNT, CDR2 YYREEE (reference sequence). The CDR3 region has the DNA TGTGCCAGCAGCTTGCCGACAGCCGGCTCTGGGGCCAACGTCCTGACTTTC. Its protein product is CASSLPTAGSGANVLTF.

A note on this clone: This sample includes further DNA sequences coding for the same CDR3. CDR3 DNA sequence: TGTGCCAGCAGTTTGAGCGGGAGCTCCTACAATGAGCAGTTCTTC. Its translation is CASSLSGSSYNEQFF. The V and J genes are TRBV27 and TRBJ2-1, with 8 bases matching TRBD2. The CDR3 extends over 15 amino acids. Germline trimming cut 3 bases from V and 0 bases from J; bases unmatched to any gene: 1. Germline lookup yields CDR1 MNHEY and CDR2 SMNVEV (reference sequence).

This chain links TRBV9 with TRBJ2-7; D perhaps matches TRBD1 (6 bases). V lost 3 bases and J 6 bases, leaving 19 bases between the germline ends. The germline gives CDR1 SGDLS, CDR2 YYNGEE. The CDR3 runs 15 residues. The CDR3 loop reads CASSGPQGTRAEQYF. The CDR3 nucleotides read TGTGCCAGCAGCGGCCCCCAGGGGACGCGGGCCGAGCAGTACTTC.

The chain carries TRBV21-1 and TRBJ2-7; the table's D gene call, TRBD2, was not cross checked with the DNA. TRBV21-1 counts as a pseudogene. This CDR3 region has 14 residues. This CDR3 is CASSNSTIFHEQYF. The CDR3 DNA is TGTGCCAGCAGCAATAGTACTATTTTCCACGAGCAGTACTTC.

The chain joins TRBV11-3 to TRBJ2-2; 8 bases fit TRBD2. This CDR3 spans 14 amino acids. Germline values: CDR1 SGHNT, CDR2 YENEEA. Trimming at V came to 3 bases and at J to 7 bases, leaving 4 bases not matched to a gene. In nucleotides, the CDR3 is TGTGCCAGCAGCTTGACCAGCGGGAGCGGGGAGCTGTTTTTT. Amino acids: CASSLTSGSGELFF.

The chain couples TRBV5-1 to TRBJ2-1; 8 nucleotides line up with TRBD2. The CDR3 length is 14 residues. J lost 7 bases, V lost 0 bases, and 3 bases had no gene match. Germline V gene lookup returns CDR1 SGHRS and CDR2 YFSETQ. CDR3 sequence reads: CASSLDPSGNEQFF. CDR3 DNA: TGCGCCAGCAGCTTGGACCCTAGCGGGAATGAGCAGTTCTTC.

The chain has TRBV7-3 and TRBJ1-4, with 7 bases that match TRBD1. V trimming: 5 bases; J trimming: 3 bases; junction bases outside the gene matches: 3. The CDR3 runs to 14 residues. Germline V CDR1 and CDR2: SGHTA, FQGTGA. In DNA form, the CDR3 reads TGTGCCAGCAGCCTCGACAGGGCTAATGAAAAACTGTTTTTT. Translation: CASSLDRANEKLFF.

This clone was seen only once. This chain joins TRBV9 and TRBJ2-7, with a possible D match to TRBD2 (6 bases). The V gene lost 4 bases and the J gene lost 7 bases, with 12 bases spanning the gap. CDR3 length equals 12 residues. The germline CDR1 and CDR2 sequences are SGDLS and YYNGEE. The CDR3 loop is CASSRDAGEQYF. CDR3 DNA sequence: TGTGCCAGCAGCCGGGATGCGGGAGAGCAGTACTTC.

The chain employs TRBV30 and TRBJ1-1; the D gene is possibly TRBD1 (5 bases). Germline V gives CDR1 GTSNPN, CDR2 SVGIG (reference sequence). This CDR3 region has 13 residues. The V and J ends lost 0 bases and 4 bases respectively, with 9 bases between them. The DNA for the CDR3 is TGTGCCTGGAGTGTACCCGGGGGCACTGAAGCTTTCTTT. Encoded protein: CAWSVPGGTEAFF.

This clone appeared once. V usage is TRBV5-1 and J usage is TRBJ1-5; TRBD1 matches 7 bases. The CDR3 totals 13 residues. V trimming: 3 bases; J trimming: 8 bases; junction bases outside the gene matches: 5. CDR1 and CDR2 from the germline V gene are SGHRS and YFSETQ. CDR3 in amino acids: CASSWTGNEPQHF. CDR3 bases: TGCGCCAGCAGCTGGACAGGAAACGAGCCCCAGCATTTT.

The chain carries TRBV5-6 and TRBJ1-5; TRBD1 matches 9 bases. After removal of 4 bases from V and 6 bases from J, the junction contained 8 bases not matched to a gene. CDR3 length: 15 amino acids. Germline lookup yields CDR1 SGHDT and CDR2 YYEEEE. The CDR3 loop reads CASSLGTGSPQPQHF. Here the CDR3 DNA reads TGTGCCAGCAGCCTGGGGACAGGGAGTCCTCAGCCCCAGCATTTT.

The chain combines TRBV2 with TRBJ2-2; no reliable D call. The germline V and J ends were trimmed by 7 bases and 0 bases, with 15 bases remaining between them. The CDR3 loop spans 16 amino acids. The germline CDR1 and CDR2 sequences are SNHLY and FYNNEI. The CDR3 coding sequence is TGTGCCAGCAATCCCAGTGCCAGTCCGAACACCGGGGAGCTGTTTTTT. Translating gives CASNPSASPNTGELFF.